This TCR beta chain was obtained from a study of Graves' ophthalmopathy and Graves' hyperthyroidism. On the study more broadly: Ophthalmopathy not arising within 18 months of follow-up defined hyperthyroidism as stable. Study-wide results and caveats: Ophthalmopathy progression cases were predicted by the model with 60% to 71% sensitivity and 72.22% specificity.

Amplifying from RNA transcripts, the study obtained TCR beta CDR3 regions. An initial RT-PCR round employing HTBI primers preceded a second-round multiplex PCR. TCRdb re-analysed the multiplex PCR reads in MiXCR, keeping a single row per CDR3 protein. This sample has about 550,000 distinct CDR3 sequences, with less than 45% found just once. Concerning this clonotype: The antigen is undetermined.

Hyperthyroidism patients, aged 18 to 65, were newly diagnosed, under 2 months' duration. Deletions cut 9 bases from V and 7 bases from J, with 22 bases between. The CDR3 is 14 amino acids. Germline loops: CDR1 SEHNR, CDR2 FQNEAQ (reference sequence). Sequences were obtained from peripheral blood or thyroid tissue (not recorded which). The receptor comes from an adult man with Graves' hyperthyroidism. This sequence joins TRBV7-9 and TRBJ2-7; a possible D gene is TRBD2 (7 bases). For the CDR3, the DNA is TGTGCCAGTGACTCGGGGGGCCCGCGGAATGAGCAGTACTTC. This encodes CASDSGGPRNEQYF.